This T cell receptor (beta chain) was sequenced for a study of response to subunit inactivated influenza vaccine. TCRdb redid the calling of the RT-PCR reads with MiXCR, one entry per CDR3 protein. The table includes fewer than 700,000 distinct CDR3 sequences, 10% to 15% detected once. With regard to this clonotype: Its matching antigen is unknown.

Study-wide results and caveats: Only a handful of new T cells, the authors suggested, are recruited with each seasonal influenza vaccination.

With 1 base removed from V and 3 bases from J, the gap between germline ends came to 10 bases. Germline V lookup: CDR1 DFQATT, CDR2 SNEGSKA (reference sequence). The CDR3 consists of 14 residues. The rearrangement joins TRBV20-1 to TRBJ2-1; the D is unclear. This material consisted of PBMCs from blood, taken about 6 weeks after vaccination. This sequence was found in a man aged 45-65 years who received an inactivated influenza vaccine. DNA of the CDR3: TGCAGTGCTAGAGCCCCGCCTTACTACAATGAGCAGTTCTTC. Its translation: CSARAPPYYNEQFF.